The sequence of this T cell receptor beta chain was determined in a study of blood T cell repertoires in COVID-19. The data were produced by immunoSEQ multiplex PCR, yet TCRdb's version contains in-frame clones alone and is incomplete. The sample includes 90,000 to 120,000 clones, roughly 88% of them seen just once. The germline gives CDR1 MGHRA, CDR2 YSYEKL. The CDR3 contains 14 residues. V lost 3 bases and J 0 bases, leaving 8 bases between the germline ends. The gene calls are TRBV4-1 and TRBJ1-1; no firm D call. The origin of this receptor is a man aged 50-60 years with active or convalescent COVID-19. Material: peripheral blood. This chain's CDR3 is CASSQQTVNTEAFF. In nucleotides, the CDR3 is TGCGCCAGCAGCCAGCAAACGGTGAACACTGAAGCTTTCTTT.